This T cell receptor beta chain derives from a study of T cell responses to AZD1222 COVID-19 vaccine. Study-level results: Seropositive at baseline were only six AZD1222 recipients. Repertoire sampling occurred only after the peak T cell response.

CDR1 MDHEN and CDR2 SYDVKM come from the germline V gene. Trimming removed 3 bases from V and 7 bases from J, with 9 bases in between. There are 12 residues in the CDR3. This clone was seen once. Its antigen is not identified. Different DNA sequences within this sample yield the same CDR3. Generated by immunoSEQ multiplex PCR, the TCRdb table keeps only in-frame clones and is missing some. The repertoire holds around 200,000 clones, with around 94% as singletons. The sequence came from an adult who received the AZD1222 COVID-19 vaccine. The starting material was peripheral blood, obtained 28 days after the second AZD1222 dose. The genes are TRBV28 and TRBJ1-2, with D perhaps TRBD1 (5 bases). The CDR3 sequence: CASSLEGSGYTF. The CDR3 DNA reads TGTGCCAGCAGTTTGGAGGGGTCTGGCTACACCTTC.